This TCR beta chain derives from a study of blood T cell repertoires in COVID-19. Original handling: Amplification of reference gene primers provided the estimated nucleated cell counts. The protocol was immunoSEQ multiplex PCR, while the TCRdb copy is restricted to in-frame clones and leaves out a portion. The V and J calls and clone size come from that table; D and trimming were worked out from the DNA. This table holds tens of thousands of clones, about 81% found once. The TCR was taken from a man aged 50 to 60 with acute or convalescent COVID-19. Sequencing was done on a sample of peripheral blood.

The CDR3 reads CASSPLGDTEAFF. CDR3 DNA: TGTGCCAGCTCACCATTAGGGGACACTGAAGCTTTCTTT. The chain couples TRBV18 to TRBJ1-1; possible D gene TRBD1, 5 bases. This CDR3 contains 13 residues. Germline CDR1 and CDR2: KGHSH and LQKENI. V was pared by 2 bases and J by 3 bases, with 7 bases between.